These 20 T cell receptor beta chains originate from one sample sequenced in a study of blood T cell repertoires in COVID-19. Profiling relied on immunoSEQ multiplex PCR, and the TCRdb table lists in-frame clones only, not all of them. The sample carries more than 150,000 clones, 80% to 90% recorded once. The sequenced sample consisted of peripheral blood. The receptor source for this set is a man between 25 and 39 years old with active or convalescent COVID-19.

There are a few counts of this clone. CDR3 nucleotides: TGTGCCAGCAGCCCCGCGACTAGCAGACATGAGCAGTTCTTC. Encoded protein: CASSPATSRHEQFF. This chain links TRBV6-2 or TRBV6-3 with TRBJ2-1, with TRBD2 matching 7 bases. The CDR3 sequence is 14 residues long. V shed 6 bases, J shed 8 bases, and the junction held 10 bases outside the gene matches. The germline gives CDR1 MNHEY, CDR2 SVGEGT.

This clone was counted a single time. The gene calls are TRBV12-3 or TRBV12-4 and TRBJ2-7; D is unresolved. The ends were cut back, 5 bases at V and 2 bases at J, with 4 bases in the middle. The CDR3 has 11 residues. The CDR3 reads CASSGAYEQYF. In DNA form, the CDR3 reads TGTGCCAGCAGTGGAGCCTACGAGCAGTACTTC.

The chain joins TRBV19 to TRBJ2-2, with 10 bases aligning to TRBD2. V dropped 3 bases and J dropped 6; count of bases not matched to a gene: 10. The CDR3 covers 17 residues. Germline V lookup: CDR1 LNHDA, CDR2 SQIVND (reference sequence). The CDR3 sequence: CASSIPSGRAGPGELFF. The CDR3 DNA is TGTGCCAGTAGTATTCCCAGCGGGAGGGCCGGGCCCGGGGAGCTGTTTTTT.

This clone was detected a few times. The CDR3 loop is CATSGGNMNTEAFF. As DNA, the CDR3 is TGTGCCACCAGTGGAGGGAATATGAACACTGAAGCTTTCTTT. V usage is TRBV24-1 and J usage is TRBJ1-1; the D is unclear. The germline CDR1 and CDR2 sequences are KGHDR and SFDVKD. The V gene lost 5 bases and the J gene lost 0 bases, with 9 bases spanning the gap. The CDR3 is 14 amino acids.

This chain uses TRBV19 with TRBJ1-2, with TRBD1 identical over 7 bases. Germline CDR1 LNHDA, CDR2 SQIVND (reference sequence). After removal of 4 bases from V and 6 bases from J, the junction contained 11 bases not matched to a gene. The CDR3 length is 15 residues. DNA of the CDR3: TGTGCCAGTAGTAGTCGAGAACAGGGGAGGCATGGCTACACCTTC. Its translation is CASSSREQGRHGYTF.

The chain recombines TRBV9 with TRBJ2-3, with 8 positions matching TRBD2. This CDR3 contains 17 residues. Trimming removed 0 bases from V and 3 bases from J; junction bases left unmatched: 9. CDR1 SGDLS and CDR2 YYNGEE come from the germline V gene. The CDR3 loop is CASSVAVTGGRTDTQYF. The CDR3 nucleotides are TGTGCCAGCAGCGTAGCGGTCACGGGAGGGAGAACAGATACGCAGTATTTT.

The rearrangement links TRBV29-1 to TRBJ1-1; 9 bases line up with TRBD1. Germline V gives CDR1 SQVTM, CDR2 ANQGSEA. V was clipped by 6 bases and J by 11 bases; unmatched bases: 4. The CDR3 contains 10 residues. The CDR3 here is CSVPGQGAFF. CDR3 in DNA: TGCAGCGTCCCCGGACAGGGGGCTTTCTTT.

The J gene is TRBJ1-1, the V gene TRBV19; D may be TRBD1 (5 bases). CDR3 length: 13 residues. The germline V gene encodes CDR1 LNHDA and CDR2 SQIVND (reference sequence). Trimming removed 4 bases at V and 3 bases at J, with 9 bases between. The CDR3 here is CASSTRQYTEAFF. Written as DNA, the CDR3 is TGTGCCAGTAGTACGAGACAGTACACTGAAGCTTTCTTT.

The J gene is TRBJ1-2, the V gene TRBV29-1, with D possibly matching TRBD1 (6 bases). CDR1 is SQVTM and CDR2 is ANQGSEA in the germline V gene. This CDR3 spans 13 amino acids. V was trimmed by 3 bases and J by 4 bases, leaving 12 bases between them. CDR3 sequence reads: CSVDSGGAYGYTF. The CDR3 DNA follows: TGCAGCGTTGATTCGGGGGGGGCCTATGGCTACACCTTC.

The rearrangement links TRBV2 to TRBJ1-6, with 9 bases lining up with TRBD1. The CDR3 extends over 15 amino acids. V shed 4 bases, J shed 6 bases, and the junction held 4 bases outside the gene matches. CDR1 is SNHLY and CDR2 is FYNNEI in the germline V gene. The CDR3 reads CASSAGTGTNSPLHF. For the CDR3, the DNA is TGTGCCAGCAGTGCCGGGACAGGGACTAATTCACCCCTCCACTTT.

The V gene is TRBV4-3, the J gene TRBJ2-1; TRBD2 aligns across 10 bases. V lost 4 bases to trimming and J lost 3 bases; unmatched junction nucleotides: 6. Germline V gene lookup returns CDR1 LGHNA and CDR2 YSLEER. The CDR3 loop spans 16 amino acids. CDR3 DNA: TGCGCCAGCAGCCCAACCGGGACTAGCGTCTACAATGAGCAGTTCTTC. Amino acid sequence: CASSPTGTSVYNEQFF.

The V call is TRBV11-3, the J call TRBJ2-3; a weak D match, TRBD2 (6 bases). There are 17 residues in the CDR3. V lost 0 bases to trimming and J lost 2 bases, with 15 bases between them. Germline CDR1 is SGHNT and CDR2 is YENEEA. CDR3 DNA: TGTGCCAGCAGCTTAGAGGGAGGCAGGGCCGCCACAGATACGCAGTATTTT. The encoded protein is CASSLEGGRAATDTQYF.

This clone was seen once. The chain uses TRBV2 and TRBJ2-7, with D perhaps matching TRBD1 (6 bases). The germline CDR1 and CDR2 sequences are SNHLY and FYNNEI. Trimming left V 0 bases short and J 9 bases short, with 15 bases between. The CDR3 consists of 14 residues. This chain's CDR3 is CASSEAVYRVGQYF. CDR3 coding DNA: TGTGCCAGCAGTGAAGCGGTATACAGGGTGGGGCAGTACTTC.

V is TRBV5-1 and J is TRBJ1-2; D gene uncertain. Germline CDR1 SGHRS, CDR2 YFSETQ. The CDR3 length is 13 residues. V was trimmed by 2 bases and J by 6 bases, leaving 11 bases between them. CDR3 nucleotide sequence: TGCGCCAGCAGCTTTTCCGACTCGGATGGCTACACCTTC. It encodes CASSFSDSDGYTF. The full variable domain, its missing parts supplied by reference TRBV5-1 and TRBJ1-2, is KAGVTQTPRYLIKTRGQQVTLSCSPISGHRSVSWYQQTPGQGLQFLFEYFSETQRNKGNFPGRFSGRQFSNSRSEMNVSTLELGDSALYLCASSFSDSDGYTFGSGTRLTVV.

The chain has TRBV2 and TRBJ2-5, with 8 bases that match TRBD2. V trimming: 5 bases; J trimming: 5 bases; junction bases outside the gene matches: 10. Per the germline V gene, CDR1 is SNHLY and CDR2 is FYNNEI. The CDR3 spans 15 residues. The CDR3 reads CASSNDAGTRETQYF. CDR3 DNA: TGTGCCAGCAGTAACGACGCTGGGACTAGGGAGACCCAGTACTTC.

This chain joins TRBV19 and TRBJ1-5; D is undetermined. This CDR3 has 21 amino acids. Deletions cut 3 bases from V and 0 bases from J, with 27 bases between. Germline V lookup: CDR1 LNHDA, CDR2 SQIVND (reference sequence). The CDR3 loop reads CASSIAGPLRPQIYSNQPQHF. In DNA form, the CDR3 reads TGTGCCAGTAGTATTGCTGGGCCACTCCGGCCCCAAATCTATAGCAATCAGCCCCAGCATTTT.

The CDR3 loop is CASSLGQGGQPQHF. The DNA for the CDR3 is TGTGCCAGCAGCCTCGGACAGGGAGGGCAGCCCCAGCATTTT. The chain is built from TRBV5-5 and TRBJ1-5; 8 bases agree with TRBD1. With 4 bases clipped from V and 7 bases from J, the junction kept 7 bases outside the gene matches. The germline V gene encodes CDR1 SGHKS and CDR2 YYEKEE (reference sequence). The CDR3 loop spans 14 amino acids.

CDR3 protein: CASSYSQGYSNQPQHF. The CDR3 DNA reads as TGTGCCAGCAGTTACTCCCAGGGTTATAGCAATCAGCCCCAGCATTTT. The rearrangement uses TRBV6-6 and TRBJ1-5; tentative D call: TRBD1 (5 bases). Deletions cut 0 bases from V and 0 bases from J, with 9 bases between. The germline gives CDR1 MNHNY, CDR2 SVGAGI (reference sequence). The CDR3 spans 16 residues.

The chain joins TRBV5-4 to TRBJ2-1; weak D call: TRBD1 (5 bases). Trimming pared 3 bases from V and 0 bases from J, leaving 10 bases between. The germline CDR1 and CDR2 sequences are SGHNT and YYREEE (reference sequence). The CDR3 runs to 15 residues. The CDR3, as DNA: TGTGCCAGCAGCTCCGCCAGGGCCTCCTACAATGAGCAGTTCTTC. Translating gives CASSSARASYNEQFF.

The chain recombines TRBV7-2 with TRBJ1-2; the D gene is possibly TRBD1 (6 bases). The CDR3 has 13 amino acids. Germline assignment: CDR1 SGHTA and CDR2 FQGNSA. Trimming took 6 bases from V and 4 from J, leaving 12 bases between them. The CDR3 DNA is TGTGCCAGCAGGCCGGACAGCTTCTATGGCTACACCTTC. Encoded protein: CASRPDSFYGYTF.